This T cell receptor beta chain was sequenced for a study of tumor-infiltrating lymphocytes in oesophageal squamous cell carcinoma. CDR1 and CDR2 from the germline V gene are KGHDR and SFDVKD. There are 13 residues in the CDR3. This clonotype was observed a few times. One base away lies a much larger clone, so this may be a sequencing read error. TCRdb called the PCR reads again in MiXCR, with one record for every CDR3 protein. Found here are around 20,000 distinct CDR3 sequences, over 40% of them singletons; the top ten hold roughly 13%. The V and J genes are TRBV24-1 and TRBJ2-3; TRBD1 matches 7 bases. The J call may be incorrect, as the DNA end agrees better with TRBJ2-1. The sequence was obtained from a male donor with esophageal squamous cell carcinoma. The sample consisted of normal esophageal tissue next to the tumor. In nucleotides, the CDR3 is TGTGCCACCAGTGATGACAGGGTCCACGAGCAGTTCTTC. Translation gives CATSDDRVHEQFF.